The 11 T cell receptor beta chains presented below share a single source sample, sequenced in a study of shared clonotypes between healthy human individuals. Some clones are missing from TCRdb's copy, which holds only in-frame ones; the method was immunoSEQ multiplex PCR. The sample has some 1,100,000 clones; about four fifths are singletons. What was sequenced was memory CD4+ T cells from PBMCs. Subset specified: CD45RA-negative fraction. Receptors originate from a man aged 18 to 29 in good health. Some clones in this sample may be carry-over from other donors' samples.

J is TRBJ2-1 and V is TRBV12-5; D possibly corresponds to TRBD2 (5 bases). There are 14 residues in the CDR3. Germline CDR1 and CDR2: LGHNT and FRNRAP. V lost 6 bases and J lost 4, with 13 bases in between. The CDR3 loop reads CASGKRLTYNEQFF. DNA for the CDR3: TGTGCTAGTGGGAAGCGGTTAACATACAATGAGCAGTTCTTC.

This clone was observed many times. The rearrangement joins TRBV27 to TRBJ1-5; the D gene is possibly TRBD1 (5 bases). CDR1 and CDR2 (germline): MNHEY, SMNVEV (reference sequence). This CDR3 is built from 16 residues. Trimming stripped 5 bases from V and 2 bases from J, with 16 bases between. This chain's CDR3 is CASSPRFGTGNQPQHF. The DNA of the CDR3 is TGTGCCAGCAGTCCCCGATTCGGGACGGGCAATCAGCCCCAGCATTTT.

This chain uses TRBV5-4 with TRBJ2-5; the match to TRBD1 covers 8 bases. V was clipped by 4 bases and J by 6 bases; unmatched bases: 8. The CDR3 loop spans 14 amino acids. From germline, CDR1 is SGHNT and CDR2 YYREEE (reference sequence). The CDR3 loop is CASSPGTGGKTQYF. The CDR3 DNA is TGTGCCAGCAGCCCGGGGACAGGAGGAAAGACCCAGTACTTC.

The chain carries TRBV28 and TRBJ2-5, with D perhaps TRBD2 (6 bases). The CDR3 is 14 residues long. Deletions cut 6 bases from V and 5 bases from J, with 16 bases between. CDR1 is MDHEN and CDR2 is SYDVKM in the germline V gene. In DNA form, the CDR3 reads TGTGCCAGCAGACCAGTCGGAGGGAGGGAGACCCAGTACTTC. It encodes CASRPVGGRETQYF. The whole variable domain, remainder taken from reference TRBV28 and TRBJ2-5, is DVKVTQSSRYLVKRTGEKVFLECVQDMDHENMFWYRQDPGLGLRLIYFSYDVKMKEKGDIPEGYSVSREKKERFSLILESASTNQTSMYLCASRPVGGRETQYFGPGTRLLVL.

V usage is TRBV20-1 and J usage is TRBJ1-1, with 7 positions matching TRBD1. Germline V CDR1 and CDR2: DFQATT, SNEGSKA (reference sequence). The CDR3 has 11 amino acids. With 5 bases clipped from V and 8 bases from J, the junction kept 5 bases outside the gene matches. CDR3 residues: CSAPRDREAFF. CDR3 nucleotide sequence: TGCAGTGCTCCCCGGGACAGAGAAGCTTTCTTT.

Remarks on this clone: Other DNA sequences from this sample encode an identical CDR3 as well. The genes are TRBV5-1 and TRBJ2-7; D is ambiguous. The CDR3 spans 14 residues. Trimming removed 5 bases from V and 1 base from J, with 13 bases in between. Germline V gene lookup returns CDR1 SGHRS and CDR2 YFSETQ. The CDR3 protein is CASSSGGSSYEQYF. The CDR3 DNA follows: TGCGCCAGCAGTTCCGGTGGAAGTTCCTACGAGCAGTACTTC.

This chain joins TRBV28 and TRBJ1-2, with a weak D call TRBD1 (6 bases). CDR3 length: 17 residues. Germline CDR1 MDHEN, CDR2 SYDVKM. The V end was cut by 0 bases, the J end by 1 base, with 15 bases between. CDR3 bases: TGTGCCAGCAGTTTATGGGGGGGCAGGGTGGTTAACTATGGCTACACCTTC. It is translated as CASSLWGGRVVNYGYTF.

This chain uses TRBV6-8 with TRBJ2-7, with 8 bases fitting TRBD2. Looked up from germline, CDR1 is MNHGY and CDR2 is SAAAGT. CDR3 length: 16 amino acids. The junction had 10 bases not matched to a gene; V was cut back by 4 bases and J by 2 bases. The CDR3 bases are TGTGCCAGCAGTTTATCTACCGGGACTAGAACCTACGAGCAGTACTTC. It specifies CASSLSTGTRTYEQYF.

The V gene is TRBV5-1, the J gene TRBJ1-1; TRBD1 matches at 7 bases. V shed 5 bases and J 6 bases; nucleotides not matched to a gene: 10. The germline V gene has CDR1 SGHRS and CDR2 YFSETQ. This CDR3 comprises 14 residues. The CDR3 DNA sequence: TGCGCCAGCAGAAGGGACAGTCAGGGTCCTGAAGCTTTCTTT. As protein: CASRRDSQGPEAFF. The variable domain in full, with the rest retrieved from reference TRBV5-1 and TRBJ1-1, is KAGVTQTPRYLIKTRGQQVTLSCSPISGHRSVSWYQQTPGQGLQFLFEYFSETQRNKGNFPGRFSGRQFSNSRSEMNVSTLELGDSALYLCASRRDSQGPEAFFGQGTRLTVV.

The CDR3: CASSSTGTSSYEQYF. Written as DNA, the CDR3 is TGTGCCAGCAGTTCAACCGGGACGAGCTCCTACGAGCAGTACTTC. The chain carries TRBV27 and TRBJ2-7; either TRBD1 or TRBD2 may supply D (5 bases each). The germline V gene encodes CDR1 MNHEY and CDR2 SMNVEV (reference sequence). Trimming took off 4 bases at V and 0 bases at J, with 13 bases between the two ends. CDR3 length equals 15 residues.

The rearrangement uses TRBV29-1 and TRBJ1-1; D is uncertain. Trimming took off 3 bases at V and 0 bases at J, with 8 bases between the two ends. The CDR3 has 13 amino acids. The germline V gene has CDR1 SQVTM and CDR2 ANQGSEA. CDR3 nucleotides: TGCAGCGTTGAGTTGCGGATGAACACTGAAGCTTTCTTT. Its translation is CSVELRMNTEAFF. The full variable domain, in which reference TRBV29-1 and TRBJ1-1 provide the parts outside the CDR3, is SAVISQKPSRDICQRGTSLTIQCQVDSQVTMMFWYRQQPGQSLTLIATANQGSEATYESGFVIDKFPISRPNLTFSTLTVSNMSPEDSSIYLCSVELRMNTEAFFGQGTRLTVV.